This T cell receptor beta chain was obtained from a study of cytomegalovirus exposure and HLA in healthy donors. Study-wide results and caveats: Many donors carried some public TCRs, although rarity characterized most TCR sequences. Upon later analysis, TCR association rates were observed to vary by HLA locus, being highest for DRB1 and lowest for HLA-C.

Trimming removed 11 bases at V and 1 base at J, with 11 bases between. The CDR3 runs 12 residues. Looked up from germline, CDR1 is MNHNY and CDR2 is SVGAGI (reference sequence). 60 Vbeta and 13 Jbeta primers were used in PCR. Using immunoSEQ multiplex PCR, the repertoire was profiled, and TCRdb retains in-frame clones only, with some absent. The sample has around 65,000 clones, roughly 60% seen once. Comment on this clone: Its antigen is still unknown.

The chain employs TRBV6-6 and TRBJ2-5; D unresolved. This clonotype was obtained from a man between 25 and 39 years old in good health and CMV-seronegative. Sequenced sample: PBMCs. The chain's CDR3 is CALSPTQETQYF. CDR3 sequence (DNA): TGTGCCCTATCCCCTACCCAAGAGACCCAGTACTTC.